The text below deals with one T cell receptor beta chain. As yet, its antigen is unknown. This sample is part of a study of blood T cells in healthy people across ages. Study-wide results and caveats: Nothing was known about donor CMV status, and this possibly confounded expanded clonotype changes.

Then a second PCR, running about 6 to 11 cycles, was carried out with a sample-barcoded 5' primer and a J-beta primer mix. MiXCR, run by TCRdb on the 5' RACE reads, gives a single entry per CDR3 protein. The repertoire holds 700,000 to 950,000 distinct CDR3 sequences, with 55% to 75% as singletons. Sample: blood. The TCR was taken from a man aged 25 to 40 in good health.

The CDR3 region is CASSSARGSNEQYF. The CDR3 DNA follows: TGTGCCAGCAGCTCGGCCAGGGGGTCCAACGAGCAGTACTTC. The chain uses TRBV11-2 and TRBJ2-7; 7 nucleotides match TRBD1. Trimming took 4 bases from V and 5 from J; bases not matched to a gene: 8. This CDR3 has 14 residues. Germline CDR1 and CDR2: SGHAT and FQNNGV.